This is a list of T cell receptor beta chains from one sample in a study of T cells after posttransplantation cyclophosphamide. The method was immunoSEQ multiplex PCR; TCRdb's version includes in-frame clones alone and lacks a portion of them. The sample has more than 30,000 clones; around nine tenths are singletons. Sequencing used naive CD4+ T cells sorted from PBMCs. The origin of the receptors is a woman aged 55-69 years in good health, CMV-negative, and a related stem cell transplant donor. The CDR3 runs from the conserved cysteine through the conserved F or W. The D gene is left open where the match is weak. Some rows mark clone size as missing; the rest say once, few, many or name a class of expanded clone.

D,J,V,size,CDR3,DNA
TRBD1,TRBJ1-4,TRBV4-3,few,CASSRGQGRGEKLFF,TGCGCCAGCAGCCGAGGACAGGGGAGAGGTGAAAAACTGTTTTTT
TRBD2,TRBJ2-7,TRBV28,-,CASSSAGTSAYEQYF,TGTGCCAGCAGTTCTGCCGGGACTAGCGCCTACGAGCAGTACTTC
-,TRBJ1-6,TRBV5-4,-,CAIGTDVNSPLHF,TGTGCCATAGGGACTGATGTTAATTCACCCCTCCACTTT
-,TRBJ1-6,TRBV15,-,CATSRASKSSYNSPLHF,TGTGCCACCAGCAGAGCGTCGAAGAGCTCCTATAATTCACCCCTCCACTTT
-,TRBJ2-2,TRBV28,-,CASTLSNQGELFF,TGTGCCAGCACCCTTTCAAACCAGGGGGAGCTGTTTTTT
-,TRBJ1-6,TRBV13,-,CASSLQLNRVNSPLHF,TGTGCCAGCAGCTTACAGCTGAACAGGGTAAATTCACCCCTCCACTTT
TRBD2,TRBJ2-1,TRBV10-2,few,CAGGGSYNEQFF,TGCGCCGGCGGGGGCTCCTACAATGAGCAGTTCTTC
-,TRBJ1-5,TRBV2,-,CASKGGGSNQPQHF,TGTGCCAGCAAGGGAGGGGGGAGCAATCAGCCCCAGCATTTT
TRBD1,TRBJ2-7,TRBV28,-,CASSFSGTGFYEQYF,TGTGCCAGCAGTTTCTCCGGGACAGGGTTCTACGAGCAGTACTTC
-,TRBJ1-6,TRBV5-1,-,CASSLEGEWNSPLHF,TGCGCCAGCAGCCTGGAGGGGGAATGGAATTCGCCCCTCCACTTT
-,TRBJ1-1,TRBV7-2,-,CASSLEQTNTEAFF,TGTGCCAGCAGCTTAGAGCAAACGAACACTGAAGCTTTCTTT
TRBD2,TRBJ2-1,TRBV10-3,-,CAISEIRAGDNEQFF,TGTGCCATCAGTGAGATCAGAGCGGGGGACAATGAGCAGTTCTTC
TRBD1,TRBJ1-3,TRBV6-1,-,CASSERQGGDTIYF,TGTGCCAGCAGTGAGCGGCAGGGGGGAGACACCATATATTTT
-,TRBJ2-2,TRBV11-3,-,CASSLRENTGELFF,TGTGCCAGCAGCTTGCGGGAGAACACCGGGGAGCTGTTTTTT
-,TRBJ1-1,TRBV19,few,CASSIARNTEAFF,TGTGCCAGTAGTATAGCCAGGAACACTGAAGCTTTCTTT
-,TRBJ1-2,TRBV7-2,-,CASSPKTGKYGYTF,TGTGCCAGCAGCCCCAAAACAGGGAAATATGGCTACACCTTC
-,TRBJ1-4,TRBV19,once,CASRQQPNEKLFF,TGTGCCAGTAGGCAACAGCCTAATGAAAAACTGTTTTTT
TRBD2,TRBJ2-7,TRBV28,-,CASSSRTSPGKQYF,TGTGCCAGCAGTTCCCGGACTAGCCCCGGCAAACAGTACTTC
-,TRBJ2-2,TRBV11-2,-,CASSLGRGTGELFF,TGTGCCAGCAGCTTGGGAAGGGGCACCGGGGAGCTGTTTTTT
-,TRBJ2-5,TRBV28,-,CASSLRGSQYF,TGTGCCAGCAGTTTAAGAGGATCACAGTACTTC
TRBD1,TRBJ1-2,TRBV19,-,CASSGGDRGKKTDGYTF,TGTGCCAGTAGTGGCGGGGACAGGGGGAAAAAGACGGATGGCTACACCTTC
-,TRBJ1-4,TRBV9,-,CASSVGGGGEKLFF,TGTGCCAGCAGCGTAGGTGGGGGAGGTGAAAAACTGTTTTTT
TRBD1,TRBJ2-2,TRBV5-1,-,CASSLGDRATGELFF,TGCGCCAGCAGCTTGGGGGACAGGGCCACCGGGGAGCTGTTTTTT
-,TRBJ1-1,TRBV5-1,-,CASSSAGLNTEAFF,TGCGCCAGCAGCTCGGCAGGGCTGAACACTGAAGCTTTCTTT
TRBD1,TRBJ2-1,TRBV27,-,CASKWTGATNEQFF,TGTGCCAGCAAATGGACAGGGGCAACCAATGAGCAGTTCTTC
TRBD1,TRBJ2-7,TRBV7-3,-,CASSPTGGQFYEQYF,TGTGCCAGCAGCCCGACAGGGGGCCAATTTTACGAGCAGTACTTC
TRBD1,TRBJ1-5,TRBV6-5,-,CASRPTGVGNQPQHF,TGTGCCAGCAGGCCAACAGGGGTGGGAAATCAGCCCCAGCATTTT
-,TRBJ2-3,TRBV9,-,CASSPHSWAGSTDTQYF,TGTGCCAGCAGCCCCCATAGTTGGGCAGGGAGCACAGATACGCAGTATTTT
-,TRBJ2-5,TRBV7-3,once,CASSLTGGAWETQYF,TGTGCCAGCAGCTTAACGGGGGGGGCATGGGAGACCCAGTACTTC
TRBD1,TRBJ1-4,TRBV28,once,CASRTGVWAKLFF,TGTGCCAGCAGAACAGGGGTATGGGCGAAACTGTTTTTT
-,TRBJ1-2,TRBV19,-,CASWRWGSNYGYTF,TGTGCCAGTTGGAGGTGGGGTTCAAACTATGGCTACACCTTC
TRBD2,TRBJ2-7,TRBV27,once,CASPFATDGLAGGNSYSYEQYF,TGTGCCAGCCCCTTCGCTACGGACGGCCTAGCGGGGGGGAACAGTTACTCCTACGAGCAGTACTTC
TRBD2,TRBJ2-1,TRBV7-9,-,CASSLPGLAGKDEQFF,TGTGCCAGCAGCTTACCCGGACTAGCGGGGAAGGATGAGCAGTTCTTC
TRBD1,TRBJ1-2,TRBV6-6,-,CASSYADRGTYGYTF,TGTGCCAGCAGTTACGCGGACAGGGGCACCTATGGCTACACCTTC
-,TRBJ1-1,TRBV7-9,-,CASSLERDTQMNTEAFF,TGTGCCAGCAGCTTAGAAAGGGACACCCAAATGAACACTGAAGCTTTCTTT
TRBD1,TRBJ1-1,TRBV18,-,CASSPFGTGAEAFF,TGTGCCAGCTCACCATTCGGGACAGGGGCTGAAGCTTTCTTT
TRBD2,TRBJ2-1,TRBV10-3,-,CAIRPRLAGGLYNEQFF,TGTGCCATCAGGCCTCGACTAGCGGGAGGGCTTTACAATGAGCAGTTCTTC
-,TRBJ1-3,TRBV28,-,CASSPPEVHLGNTIYF,TGTGCCAGCAGCCCCCCGGAGGTTCACTTAGGAAACACCATATATTTT
TRBD2,TRBJ2-3,TRBV7-2,once,CASSLGGTAGGSRTQYF,TGTGCCAGCAGCTTAGGTGGGACGGCGGGGGGGTCTCGAACGCAGTATTTT
-,TRBJ1-1,TRBV6-5,-,CASSLAARAHREAFF,TGTGCCAGCAGTTTAGCGGCAAGGGCACATCGGGAAGCTTTCTTT
-,TRBJ1-1,TRBV28,-,CASSPSGSPNTEAFF,TGTGCCAGCAGTCCTTCAGGCAGCCCGAACACTGAAGCTTTCTTT
-,TRBJ1-4,TRBV27,-,CASRRTEGKLFF,TGTGCCAGCAGGCGGACGGAGGGAAAACTGTTTTTT
-,TRBJ2-4,TRBV6-5,-,CASSYSGLKNIQYF,TGTGCCAGCAGTTACTCGGGACTTAAAAACATTCAGTACTTC
-,TRBJ2-1,TRBV7-3,-,CASSPPGSAAEQFF,TGTGCCAGCAGCCCGCCGGGGTCAGCCGCTGAGCAGTTCTTC
TRBD1,TRBJ1-1,TRBV28,-,CASRWDSGTEAFF,TGTGCCAGCAGATGGGACAGTGGCACTGAAGCTTTCTTT
-,TRBJ1-3,TRBV25-1,-,CASCRDNSGNTIYF,TGTGCCAGCTGCCGGGACAACTCTGGAAACACCATATATTTT
-,TRBJ1-5,TRBV28,-,CASSLSGPSNRPQHF,TGTGCCAGCAGTTTATCAGGGCCAAGCAATCGGCCCCAGCATTTT
-,TRBJ1-3,TRBV28,-,CASSFRMRGNTIYF,TGTGCCAGCAGTTTCCGTATGCGGGGAAACACCATATATTTT
-,TRBJ1-5,TRBV30,-,CAWARQNSNQPQHF,TGTGCCTGGGCTAGACAGAATAGCAATCAGCCCCAGCATTTT
TRBD1,TRBJ2-3,TRBV9,-,CASSVGQGAKVPDTQYF,TGTGCCAGCAGCGTCGGTCAGGGGGCGAAGGTCCCAGATACGCAGTATTTT